What follows are 9 T cell receptor beta chains derived from one specimen sequenced in a study of cytomegalovirus exposure and HLA in healthy donors. Both 60 Vbeta primers and 13 Jbeta primers went into the PCR. Profiling relied on immunoSEQ multiplex PCR, and the TCRdb table lists in-frame clones only, not all of them. In all, the sample yields roughly 120,000 clones. The sequencing input was PBMCs. The origin of the receptors is a man younger than 30 in good health and CMV-seronegative.

This chain links TRBV6-1 with TRBJ2-7, with 7 bases matching TRBD1. Trimming at V came to 3 bases and at J to 2 bases, leaving 4 bases not matched to a gene. CDR3 size: 14 residues. The V gene's germline CDR1 is MNHNS and CDR2 SASEGT. The CDR3 is CASSDTGVPYEQYF. DNA for the CDR3: TGTGCCAGCAGTGATACAGGGGTTCCCTACGAGCAGTACTTC.

The genes are TRBV19 and TRBJ1-6; D is undetermined. Deletions cut 0 bases from V and 0 bases from J, with 9 bases between. There are 17 residues in the CDR3. Germline CDR1 reads LNHDA; CDR2 reads SQIVND (reference sequence). CDR3 DNA: TGTGCCAGTAGTATAGAAGGACTGGGCTCCTATAATTCACCCCTCCACTTT. Its translation: CASSIEGLGSYNSPLHF.

As for this clone: Other DNA sequences in the same sample also yield this CDR3. This chain connects TRBV29-1 to TRBJ2-7; D gene uncertain. Germline V gene lookup returns CDR1 SQVTM and CDR2 ANQGSEA. This CDR3 contains 12 residues. V shed 4 bases and J shed 1 base, with 8 bases lying between them. The CDR3: CSVVGNSYEQYF. For the CDR3, the DNA is TGCAGCGTTGTGGGCAATTCCTACGAGCAGTACTTC.

This chain links TRBV9 with TRBJ1-6, with D perhaps TRBD1 (5 bases). Germline assignment: CDR1 SGDLS and CDR2 YYNGEE. This CDR3 comprises 16 residues. Trimming took 3 bases from V and 7 from J, leaving 17 bases between them. The CDR3 loop is CASSANSGLGNSPLHF. The CDR3 region has the DNA TGTGCCAGCAGCGCGAATTCAGGGTTGGGGAATTCACCCCTCCACTTT.

The gene calls are TRBV5-1 and TRBJ1-1; no definite D call. The germline V gene has CDR1 SGHRS and CDR2 YFSETQ. The CDR3 runs 14 residues. Trimming removed 4 bases at V and 8 bases at J, with 18 bases between. The chain's CDR3 is CASSVTGSPPEAFF. CDR3 in DNA: TGCGCCAGCAGCGTTACCGGGTCCCCTCCCGAAGCTTTCTTT.

The V call is TRBV5-1, the J call TRBJ2-7, with TRBD2 matching 7 bases. CDR1 and CDR2 (germline): SGHRS, YFSETQ. With 1 base clipped from V and 0 bases from J, the junction kept 7 bases outside the gene matches. CDR3 length: 16 amino acids. In DNA, the CDR3 is TGCGCCAGCAGCTTGTCTACTAGCGCTAGCTCCTACGAGCAGTACTTC. Translated: CASSLSTSASSYEQYF.

The chain joins TRBV5-1 to TRBJ2-1; 11 bases match TRBD1. The germline CDR1 and CDR2 sequences are SGHRS and YFSETQ. The junction had 6 bases not matched to a gene; V was cut back by 4 bases and J by 9 bases. The CDR3 sequence is 14 residues long. The CDR3, as DNA: TGCGCCAGCAGCCCGGACAGGGGGCAGGGTGAGCAGTTCTTC. This codes for CASSPDRGQGEQFF.

The rearrangement links TRBV6-1 to TRBJ2-5; TRBD2 agrees at 8 bases. The length of the CDR3 is 15 residues. Germline V gene sequence: CDR1 MNHNS, CDR2 SASEGT. J lost 5 bases, V lost 10 bases, and 15 bases had no gene match. For the CDR3, the DNA is TGTGCCATGACCCGAGCGGGGGCGGATGGGGAGACCCAGTACTTC. Amino acid sequence: CAMTRAGADGETQYF.

The chain recombines TRBV19 with TRBJ1-2; perhaps TRBD1 as D (6 bases). V lost 7 bases to trimming and J lost 7 bases, with 19 bases between them. In germline, CDR1 is LNHDA, CDR2 SQIVND (reference sequence). This CDR3 comprises 14 residues. The CDR3 DNA sequence: TGTGCCAGTAAGGGAACAGGGATTATGAGTGGCTACACCTTC. This encodes CASKGTGIMSGYTF.